This T cell receptor (beta chain) appears in the sequencing data of a study of T cells in Graves' hyperthyroidism and ophthalmopathy. From RNA transcripts, TCR beta CDR3 regions were amplified. With the HTBI primer set, the TCR CDR3 went through a first round of RT-PCR. MiXCR, run by TCRdb on the multiplex PCR reads, gives a single entry per CDR3 protein. The sample has some 690,000 distinct CDR3 sequences; roughly 17% are singletons. Germline V gene lookup returns CDR1 MGHDK and CDR2 SYGVNS. V gave up 5 bases and J gave up 7 bases, with 15 bases separating them. The CDR3 is 14 amino acids. Study results and caveats: Model predictions of ophthalmopathy came a median 6.5 months before onset.

As regards this clonotype: Its target is unknown.

Stable Graves' hyperthyroidism denoted no ophthalmopathy progression over 18 months. PBMCs were sourced from about 10 ml fresh peripheral blood. The clonotype originates from a man aged 50 to 60 with Graves' hyperthyroidism. Sequencing used blood. V gene TRBV25-1 combines with J gene TRBJ2-1; D is unclear. CDR3 DNA sequence: TGTGCCAGCAGTCCGGGTCAAATGGAGAATGAGCAGTTCTTC. Translated: CASSPGQMENEQFF.